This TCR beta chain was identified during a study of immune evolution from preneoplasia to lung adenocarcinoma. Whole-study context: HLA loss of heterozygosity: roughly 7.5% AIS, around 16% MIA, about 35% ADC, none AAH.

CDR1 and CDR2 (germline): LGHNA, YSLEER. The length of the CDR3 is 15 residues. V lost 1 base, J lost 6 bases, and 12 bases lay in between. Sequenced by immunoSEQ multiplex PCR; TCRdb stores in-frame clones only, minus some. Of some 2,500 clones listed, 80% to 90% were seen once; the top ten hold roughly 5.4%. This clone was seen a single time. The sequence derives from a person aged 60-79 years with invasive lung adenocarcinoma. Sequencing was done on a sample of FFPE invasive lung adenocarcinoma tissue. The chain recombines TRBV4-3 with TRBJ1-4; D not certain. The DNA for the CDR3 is TGCGCCAGCAGCCAAGTTGTTCAGGCTTATGAAAAACTGTTTTTT. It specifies CASSQVVQAYEKLFF.